The rows below give T cell receptor beta chains drawn from one sample of a study of blood T cell repertoires in COVID-19. TCRdb keeps only in-frame clones here, not all; method: immunoSEQ multiplex PCR. The sample carries approximately 56,000 clones, about 91% recorded once. Sequencing was carried out using peripheral blood. These receptors came from a woman aged 55-69 years with COVID-19, enrolled during active disease. CDR3s include the opening cysteine and the closing phenylalanine or tryptophan. The D gene is left open where the match is weak. The size field is filled for only some rows; it gives once, few, many or a size class.

cdr3_aa cdr3_nt j_call d_call v_call clone_size
CASSQGAGGVETQYF TGCGCCAGCAGCCAAGGTGCCGGGGGGGTAGAGACCCAGTACTTC TRBJ2-5 TRBD2 TRBV4-3 -
CASSPQGSNQPQHF TGTGCCAGTAGTCCACAGGGTAGCAATCAGCCCCAGCATTTT TRBJ1-5 - TRBV19 -
CASSPPIGGGVGTEAFF TGTGCCAGCTCACCGCCGATTGGAGGTGGGGTCGGCACTGAAGCTTTCTTT TRBJ1-1 - TRBV18 -
CASSEEGGPYEQYF TGCGCCAGCAGTGAAGAAGGGGGCCCCTACGAGCAGTACTTC TRBJ2-7 TRBD1 TRBV10-2 few
CASSQRDRYQPQHF TGTGCCAGCAGCCAAAGGGACAGATATCAGCCCCAGCATTTT TRBJ1-5 TRBD1 TRBV7-2 -
CARLAGGEETQYF TGTGCCAGGTTAGCGGGAGGGGAAGAGACCCAGTACTTC TRBJ2-5 TRBD2 TRBV2 -
CASSLPGQGYNEQFF TGCGCCAGCAGCCTTCCGGGACAGGGGTACAATGAGCAGTTCTTC TRBJ2-1 TRBD1 TRBV4-1 once
CASSRPPGQGAGELFF TGTGCCAGCAGCCGGCCCCCAGGACAGGGGGCCGGGGAGCTGTTTTTT TRBJ2-2 TRBD1 TRBV7-9 few
CASSKVIGPWETGQMNTGELFF TGTGCCAGCAGCAAAGTAATCGGGCCCTGGGAGACAGGGCAAATGAACACCGGGGAGCTGTTTTTT TRBJ2-2 - TRBV21-1 -
CASSLRTDGTEKLFF TGTGCCAGCAGCTTAAGGACAGATGGGACTGAAAAACTGTTTTTT TRBJ1-4 - TRBV7-9 -
CASSLGGARATDTQYF TGTGCCAGCAGCTTGGGGGGGGCTCGGGCCACAGATACGCAGTATTTT TRBJ2-3 - TRBV7-8 -
CASSLAKRTGASNEKLFF TGTGCCAGCAGCTTGGCGAAGAGGACAGGAGCATCTAATGAAAAACTGTTTTTT TRBJ1-4 TRBD1 TRBV5-6 -
CASSLDGLALYEQYF TGTGCCAGCAGTTTAGACGGACTAGCGCTATACGAGCAGTACTTC TRBJ2-7 TRBD2 TRBV27 -
CASSYSSGSFKLFF TGTGCCAGCAGTTACTCGAGCGGATCCTTCAAGCTGTTTTTT TRBJ2-2 - TRBV6-2/TRBV6-3 -
CAIKYPGTDTQYF TGTGCCATCAAGTATCCGGGCACAGATACGCAGTATTTT TRBJ2-3 - TRBV10-3 -
CASTKSRGLAGVYEQYF TGTGCCAGCACCAAAAGTCGGGGGCTAGCGGGGGTGTACGAGCAGTACTTC TRBJ2-7 TRBD2 TRBV5-6 -
CASSKSGQKYEQYF TGTGCCAGCAGCAAATCGGGACAAAAATACGAGCAGTACTTC TRBJ2-7 - TRBV11-3 -
CASSVGLAELPSYEQYF TGTGCCAGCAGCGTAGGCCTAGCGGAGCTCCCATCCTACGAGCAGTACTTC TRBJ2-7 TRBD2 TRBV9 -
CASSRTPGLAGGEQFF TGTGCCAGCAGCCGAACCCCGGGACTAGCGGGAGGAGAGCAGTTCTTC TRBJ2-1 TRBD2 TRBV3-1/TRBV3-2 -
CASSQPVFSGVGEQYF TGTGCCAGCAGCCAACCCGTCTTTAGCGGTGTAGGGGAGCAGTACTTC TRBJ2-7 - TRBV14 -
CASSLGQVTQETQYF TGTGCCAGCAGCCTTGGACAGGTTACCCAAGAGACCCAGTACTTC TRBJ2-5 TRBD1 TRBV28 -
CASQGTASAYYNEQFF TGTGCCAGCCAGGGGACAGCCTCAGCCTATTACAATGAGCAGTTCTTC TRBJ2-1 TRBD1 TRBV19 -
CAIGLAVEETQYF TGTGCCATCGGACTAGCGGTTGAAGAGACCCAGTACTTC TRBJ2-5 TRBD2 TRBV10-3 -
CASSLGYRGQFF TGTGCCAGCAGCTTAGGTTATAGAGGGCAGTTCTTC TRBJ2-1 - TRBV7-2 -
CASSQRGTYNEQFF TGTGCCAGTAGTCAGCGGGGGACCTACAATGAGCAGTTCTTC TRBJ2-1 TRBD2 TRBV19 once
CASSFDKGQRFYNEQFF TGTGCCAGCAGTTTTGATAAGGGACAAAGGTTCTACAATGAGCAGTTCTTC TRBJ2-1 - TRBV27 -
CASSEFPGQGPNEQFF TGCGCCAGCAGTGAGTTCCCGGGACAGGGTCCAAATGAGCAGTTCTTC TRBJ2-1 TRBD1 TRBV10-2 -
CASSLSGRGNSPLHF TGTGCCAGCAGTTTATCTGGCAGAGGGAATTCACCCCTCCACTTT TRBJ1-6 - TRBV27 -
CASSQAGSYNEQFF TGCGCCAGCAGCCAAGCCGGTTCCTACAATGAGCAGTTCTTC TRBJ2-1 - TRBV4-1 -
CASSSTVRTEAFF TGTGCCAGTAGTTCGACAGTGAGGACTGAAGCTTTCTTT TRBJ1-1 - TRBV19 -
CASSPTGTKNNEQFF TGTGCCAGCAGCCCGACCGGGACTAAGAACAATGAGCAGTTCTTC TRBJ2-1 TRBD2 TRBV28 few
CASRSEGQAVSSGANVLTF TGTGCCAGCAGGTCAGAGGGACAGGCGGTAAGCTCTGGGGCCAACGTCCTGACTTTC TRBJ2-6 TRBD1 TRBV2 -
CASSQWTGIYEQYF TGTGCCAGCAGCCAATGGACAGGCATCTACGAGCAGTACTTC TRBJ2-7 TRBD1 TRBV14 -
CASSPGQTPTDTQYF TGCGCCAGCAGCCCCGGACAGACGCCCACAGATACGCAGTATTTT TRBJ2-3 - TRBV5-1 -
CASRQGAIQPQHF TGCGCCAGCAGACAGGGGGCGATTCAGCCCCAGCATTTT TRBJ1-5 TRBD1 TRBV10-2 -
CASSYSSRGGSPLHF TGTGCCAGCAGTTACTCGAGCAGGGGTGGTTCACCCCTCCACTTT TRBJ1-6 - TRBV6-5 -
CASSLGTSGSVMETQYF TGTGCCAGCAGCCTTGGGACTAGCGGGAGTGTCATGGAGACCCAGTACTTC TRBJ2-5 TRBD2 TRBV7-6 few
CASSDFRGELFF TGTGCCAGCAGTGACTTTCGCGGGGAGCTGTTTTTT TRBJ2-2 - TRBV6-4 -
CASSPQPGEGPGYTF TGTGCCAGCAGCCCCCAACCGGGGGAGGGGCCGGGCTACACCTTC TRBJ1-2 - TRBV11-3 -
CSASEGEGTIQPQHF TGCAGTGCTAGTGAGGGGGAGGGCACAATTCAGCCCCAGCATTTT TRBJ1-5 - TRBV20-1 -
CASSLAGTGELFF TGTGCCAGCAGTTTGGCGGGGACCGGGGAGCTGTTTTTT TRBJ2-2 - TRBV27 -
CASSVRSMTSGTGELFF TGTGCCAGCAGCGTAAGAAGTATGACTAGCGGCACCGGGGAGCTGTTTTTT TRBJ2-2 TRBD2 TRBV9 -
CASEGEGFGTGELFF TGTGCCAGCGAGGGAGAAGGATTCGGCACCGGGGAGCTGTTTTTT TRBJ2-2 - TRBV18 few
CASSLMDTQETQYF TGCGCCAGCAGCTTAATGGACACCCAAGAGACCCAGTACTTC TRBJ2-5 - TRBV5-1 -
CASTPVNSGTYEQYF TGTGCCAGCACCCCCGTTAATAGCGGGACTTACGAGCAGTACTTC TRBJ2-7 TRBD2 TRBV6-2/TRBV6-3 -
CASSEADRDPKGNTIYF TGTGCCAGCAGTGAAGCCGACAGGGACCCGAAAGGAAACACCATATATTTT TRBJ1-3 TRBD1 TRBV6-1 -
CASSFQGAGETQYF TGTGCCAGCAGCTTTCAGGGGGCAGGGGAGACCCAGTACTTC TRBJ2-5 TRBD1 TRBV7-2 -
CAWSQVTGASAFF TGTGCCTGGAGTCAGGTCACAGGAGCATCAGCTTTCTTT TRBJ1-1 - TRBV30 -